This note documents a single T cell receptor beta chain sequence. The CDR3 runs 15 residues. CDR1 and CDR2 from the germline V gene are SGHVS and FQNEAQ. Trimming removed 1 base at V and 4 bases at J, with 13 bases between. The data belong to a study of blood T cell repertoires in COVID-19. In the study overall: PBMCs, B-cell-depleted T cells, or T cells provided the cDNA or gDNA that made up the material.

Authors' data handling: Amplification from reference gene primers served as the basis for estimated nucleated cell counts. Assay used: immunoSEQ multiplex PCR; TCRdb lists only in-frame clones, some missing. The D gene and trimming were derived from the DNA, and the V and J assignments and clone size from that table. The sample has 220,000 or so clones; 75% to 85% are singletons. Seattle's enrolled individuals joined amid active infection and were then monitored longitudinally. The gene calls are TRBV7-8 and TRBJ1-2; TRBD1 might be the D (6 bases). Specimen: peripheral blood. The TCR sequence derives from an elderly woman with COVID-19, enrolled during active disease. CDR3 in amino acids: CASSLEGGGPYGYTF. The CDR3, as DNA: TGTGCCAGCAGCTTAGAGGGGGGGGGACCCTATGGCTACACCTTC.